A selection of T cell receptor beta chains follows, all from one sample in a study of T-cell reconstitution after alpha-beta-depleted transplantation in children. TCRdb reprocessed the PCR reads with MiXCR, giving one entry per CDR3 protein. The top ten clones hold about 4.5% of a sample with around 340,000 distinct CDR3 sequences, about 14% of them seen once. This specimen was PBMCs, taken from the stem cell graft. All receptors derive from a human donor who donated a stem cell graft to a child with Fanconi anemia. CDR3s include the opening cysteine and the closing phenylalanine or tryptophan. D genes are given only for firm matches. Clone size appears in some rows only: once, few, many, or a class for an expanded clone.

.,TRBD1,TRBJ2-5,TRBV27,TGTGCCAGCGCTCTCAGCAGGGGGCGCGAGACCCAGTACTTC,CASALSRGRETQYF
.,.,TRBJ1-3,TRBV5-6,TGTGCCAGCAGCTATCTGGACTCTGGAAACACCATATATTTT,CASSYLDSGNTIYF
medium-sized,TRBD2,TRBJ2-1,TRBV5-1,TGCGCCAGCAGCTCTAGCGGGGGAGGGCACAATGAGCAGTTCTTC,CASSSSGGGHNEQFF
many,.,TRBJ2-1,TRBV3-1,TGTGCCAGCAGCACGCGACTAGAACATGAGCAGTTCTTC,CASSTRLEHEQFF
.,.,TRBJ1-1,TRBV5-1,TGCGCCAGCAGCTTGGTCGGCAGGGGCTTTGCGAACACTGAAGCTTTCTTT,CASSLVGRGFANTEAFF
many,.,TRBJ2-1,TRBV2,TGTGCCAGCAAGGACTACAATGAGCAGTTCTTC,CASKDYNEQFF
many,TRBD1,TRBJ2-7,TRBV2,TGTGCCAGCAGAGACAGGGGGAACGAGCAGTACTTC,CASRDRGNEQYF
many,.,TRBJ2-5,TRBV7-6,TGTGCCAGCAGCCCATCACCAGTGGGGGGGACCCAGTACTTC,CASSPSPVGGTQYF
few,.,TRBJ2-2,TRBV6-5,TGTGCCAGCAGTTACCAACCATCATTTAGCACCGGGGAGCTGTTTTTT,CASSYQPSFSTGELFF
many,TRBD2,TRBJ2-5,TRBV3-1,TGTGCCAGCAGCCAAGATCGGGCCAGCGGGGGACTCCAAGAGACCCAGTACTTC,CASSQDRASGGLQETQYF
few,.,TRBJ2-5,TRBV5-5,TGTGCCAGCAGCTCCGGACTGAACCAAGAGACCCAGTACTTC,CASSSGLNQETQYF
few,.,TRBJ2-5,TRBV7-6,TGTGCCAGCAGCCCCTTGGGAGCCCGGACCCAGTACTTC,CASSPLGARTQYF
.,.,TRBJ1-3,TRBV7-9,TGTGCCAGCGGGGGCACCAGCATCTCTGGAAACACCATATATTTT,CASGGTSISGNTIYF
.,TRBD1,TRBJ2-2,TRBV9,TGTGCCAGCAGCGTAGTGGGACAGGGGGCTAACACCGGGGAGCTGTTTTTT,CASSVVGQGANTGELFF
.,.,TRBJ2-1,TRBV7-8,TGTGCCATTAAGAGGTCGGCTTTTGATGGGCAGTTCTTC,CAIKRSAFDGQFF
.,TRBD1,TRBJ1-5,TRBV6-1,TGTGCCAGCAGTAAAAAGGGACGGACAGGATATCAAGGGAATCAGCCCCAGCATTTT,CASSKKGRTGYQGNQPQHF
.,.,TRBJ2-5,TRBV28,TGTGCCAGCAGGACAGCTCAAGAGACCCAGTACTTC,CASRTAQETQYF
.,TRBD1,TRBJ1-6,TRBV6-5,TGTGCCAGCAGTTACGATAACAGGGGGGGTTCACCCCTCCACTTT,CASSYDNRGGSPLHF
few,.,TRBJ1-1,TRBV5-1,TGCGCCAGCAGCTTGGACGTCAGAATCTTGACTGAAGCTTTCTTT,CASSLDVRILTEAFF
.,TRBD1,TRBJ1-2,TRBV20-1,TGCAGTGCTAGAGATGTGGGACAGGGGAACTATGGCTACACCTTC,CSARDVGQGNYGYTF
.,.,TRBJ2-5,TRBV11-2,TGTGCCAGCAGCAGACACTTACAAGAGACCCAGTACTTC,CASSRHLQETQYF
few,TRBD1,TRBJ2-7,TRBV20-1,TGCAGTGCGTTACAGGGGGCCTACGAGCAGTACTTC,CSALQGAYEQYF